This TCR beta chain originates from a study of cytomegalovirus exposure and HLA in healthy donors. Germline-derived CDR1 and CDR2 are SQVTM and ANQGSEA. V trimming: 5 bases; J trimming: 3 bases; junction bases outside the gene matches: 12. This CDR3 has 16 amino acids. The PCR used 60 Vbeta and 13 Jbeta primers. Only in-frame clones appear in the TCRdb table, and some are missing; sequencing was by immunoSEQ multiplex PCR. The sample yields more than 70,000 clones, around three quarters seen once. Study-wide results and limits: Data from an earlier analysis indicated that most TCR beta V segments were productive either about 87% or about 30% of the time. Researchers reported from a later analysis that most CMV-associated TCR beta chains appeared HLA-restricted. A missense variant in DCLRE1C was later tied to TCR beta V- and J-gene trimming. Upon later analysis, TCR association rates were observed to vary by HLA locus, being highest for DRB1 and lowest for HLA-C.

Remarks on this clone: What it binds is unknown.

This TCR was recovered from a woman aged 45-65 years in good health and CMV-seropositive. The V and J genes are TRBV29-1 and TRBJ2-2; TRBD2 aligns across 7 bases. Sample: PBMCs. CDR3 bases: TGCAGCGTTACCTGGTCCGGGGGGACGGACACCGGGGAGCTGTTTTTT. Amino acid sequence: CSVTWSGGTDTGELFF.